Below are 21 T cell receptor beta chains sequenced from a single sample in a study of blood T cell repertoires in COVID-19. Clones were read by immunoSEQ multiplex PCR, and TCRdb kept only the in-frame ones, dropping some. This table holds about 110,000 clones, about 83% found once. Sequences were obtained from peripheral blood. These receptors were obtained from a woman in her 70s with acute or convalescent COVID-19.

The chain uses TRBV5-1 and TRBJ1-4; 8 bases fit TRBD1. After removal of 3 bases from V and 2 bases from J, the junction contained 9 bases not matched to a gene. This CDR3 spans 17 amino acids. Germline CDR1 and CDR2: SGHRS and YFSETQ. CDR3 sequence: CASSSGGRGHTNEKLFF. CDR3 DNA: TGCGCCAGCAGCTCGGGTGGCAGGGGGCACACTAATGAAAAACTGTTTTTT.

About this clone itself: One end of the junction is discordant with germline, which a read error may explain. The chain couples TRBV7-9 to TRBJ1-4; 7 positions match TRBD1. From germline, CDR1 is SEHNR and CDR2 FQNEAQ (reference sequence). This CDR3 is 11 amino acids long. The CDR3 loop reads CASSLGGTVIF. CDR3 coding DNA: TGTGCCAGCAGCTTAGGCGGGACAGTTATTTTT.

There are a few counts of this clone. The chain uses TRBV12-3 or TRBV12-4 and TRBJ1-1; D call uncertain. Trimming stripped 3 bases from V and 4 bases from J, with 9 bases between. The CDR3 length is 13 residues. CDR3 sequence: CASSLGGPTEAFF. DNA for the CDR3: TGTGCCAGCAGTTTGGGTGGGCCCACTGAAGCTTTCTTT.

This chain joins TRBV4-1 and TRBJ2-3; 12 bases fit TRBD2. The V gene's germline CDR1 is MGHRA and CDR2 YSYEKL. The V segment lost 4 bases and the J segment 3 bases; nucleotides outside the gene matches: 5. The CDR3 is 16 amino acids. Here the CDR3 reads CASSPLTSGSTDTQYF. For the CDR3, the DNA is TGCGCCAGCAGCCCCTTGACTAGCGGGAGTACAGATACGCAGTATTTT.

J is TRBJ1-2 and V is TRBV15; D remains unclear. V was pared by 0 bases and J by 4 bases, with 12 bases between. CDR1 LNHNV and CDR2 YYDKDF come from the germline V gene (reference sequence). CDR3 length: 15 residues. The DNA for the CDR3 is TGTGCCACCAGCAGAGATTACACGGAGAGCTATGGCTACACCTTC. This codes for CATSRDYTESYGYTF.

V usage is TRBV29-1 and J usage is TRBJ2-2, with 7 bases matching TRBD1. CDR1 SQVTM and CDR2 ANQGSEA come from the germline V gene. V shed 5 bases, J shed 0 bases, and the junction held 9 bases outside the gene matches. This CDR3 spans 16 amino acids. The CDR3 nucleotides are TGCAGCGTTCCTGCTGTCACAGGGGCGAACACCGGGGAGCTGTTTTTT. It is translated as CSVPAVTGANTGELFF.

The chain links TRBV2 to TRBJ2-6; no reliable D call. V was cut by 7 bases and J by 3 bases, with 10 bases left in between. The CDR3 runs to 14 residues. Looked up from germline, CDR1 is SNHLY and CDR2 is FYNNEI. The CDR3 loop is CASMELRGANVLTF. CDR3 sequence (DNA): TGTGCCAGCATGGAGTTACGTGGGGCCAACGTCCTGACTTTC.

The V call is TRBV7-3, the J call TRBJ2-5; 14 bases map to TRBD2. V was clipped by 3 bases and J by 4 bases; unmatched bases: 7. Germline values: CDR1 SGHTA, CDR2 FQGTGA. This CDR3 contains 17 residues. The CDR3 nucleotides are TGTGCCAGCAGCTTGGGGACTAGCGGGAGTAGTAGAGAGACCCAGTACTTC. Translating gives CASSLGTSGSSRETQYF.

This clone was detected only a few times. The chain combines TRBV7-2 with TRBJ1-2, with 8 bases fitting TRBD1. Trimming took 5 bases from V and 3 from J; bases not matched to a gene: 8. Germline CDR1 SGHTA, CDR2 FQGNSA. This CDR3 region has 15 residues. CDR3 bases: TGTGCCAGCAGCCCGAGGACAGGGCTCGACTATGGCTACACCTTC. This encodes CASSPRTGLDYGYTF.

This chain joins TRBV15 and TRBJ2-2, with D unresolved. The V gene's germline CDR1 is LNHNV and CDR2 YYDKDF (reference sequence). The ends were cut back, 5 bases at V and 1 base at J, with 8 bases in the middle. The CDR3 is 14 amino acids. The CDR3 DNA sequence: TGTGCCACCAGCCTACAGCAGAACACCGGGGAGCTGTTTTTT. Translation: CATSLQQNTGELFF.

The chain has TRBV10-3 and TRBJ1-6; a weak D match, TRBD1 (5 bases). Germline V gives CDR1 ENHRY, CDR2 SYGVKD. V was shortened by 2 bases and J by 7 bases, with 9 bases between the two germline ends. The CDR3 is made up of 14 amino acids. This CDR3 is CAISEQGRNSPLHF. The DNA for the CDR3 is TGTGCCATCAGTGAGCAGGGAAGGAATTCACCCCTCCACTTT.

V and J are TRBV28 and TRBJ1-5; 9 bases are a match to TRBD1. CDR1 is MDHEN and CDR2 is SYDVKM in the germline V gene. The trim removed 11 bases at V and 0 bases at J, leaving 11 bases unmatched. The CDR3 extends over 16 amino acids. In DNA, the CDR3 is TGTGCCGGTGGGGACAGGGATACTTATAGCAATCAGCCCCAGCATTTT. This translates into CAGGDRDTYSNQPQHF. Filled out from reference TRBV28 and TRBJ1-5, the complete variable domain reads DVKVTQSSRYLVKRTGEKVFLECVQDMDHENMFWYRQDPGLGLRLIYFSYDVKMKEKGDIPEGYSVSREKKERFSLILESASTNQTSMYLCAGGDRDTYSNQPQHFGDGTRLSIL.

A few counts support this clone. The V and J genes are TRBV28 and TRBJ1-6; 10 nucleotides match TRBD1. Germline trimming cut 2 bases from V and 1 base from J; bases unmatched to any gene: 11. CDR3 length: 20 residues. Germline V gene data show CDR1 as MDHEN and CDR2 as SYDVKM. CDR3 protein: CASSLVTGQGHGSYNSPLHF. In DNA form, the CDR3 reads TGTGCCAGCAGTTTAGTTACGGGACAGGGGCACGGGTCCTATAATTCACCCCTCCACTTT.

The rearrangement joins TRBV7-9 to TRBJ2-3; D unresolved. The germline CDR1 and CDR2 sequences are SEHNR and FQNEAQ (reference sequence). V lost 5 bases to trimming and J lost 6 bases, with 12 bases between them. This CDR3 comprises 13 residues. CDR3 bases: TGTGCCAGCAGCGCGTACAGTCTCGATACGCAGTATTTT. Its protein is CASSAYSLDTQYF.

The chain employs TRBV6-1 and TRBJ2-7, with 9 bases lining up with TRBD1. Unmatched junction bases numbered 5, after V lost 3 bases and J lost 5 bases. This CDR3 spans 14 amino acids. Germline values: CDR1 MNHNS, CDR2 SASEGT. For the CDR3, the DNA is TGTGCCAGCAGTGACCGGGACAGGGAAGACGAGCAGTACTTC. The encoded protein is CASSDRDREDEQYF.

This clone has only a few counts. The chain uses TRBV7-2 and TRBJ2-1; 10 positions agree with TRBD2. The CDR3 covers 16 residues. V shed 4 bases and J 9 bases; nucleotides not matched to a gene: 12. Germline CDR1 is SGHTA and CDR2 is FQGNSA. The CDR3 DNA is TGTGCCAGCAGCTCTACCGGGACTAGCGTTGCTAGTGAGCAGTTCTTC. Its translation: CASSSTGTSVASEQFF.

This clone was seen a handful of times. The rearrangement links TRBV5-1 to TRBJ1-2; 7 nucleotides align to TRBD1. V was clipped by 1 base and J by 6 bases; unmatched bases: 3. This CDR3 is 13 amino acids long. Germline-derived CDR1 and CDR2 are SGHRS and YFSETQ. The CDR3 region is CASSLPTGHGYTF. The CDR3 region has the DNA TGCGCCAGCAGCTTGCCGACAGGGCATGGCTACACCTTC.

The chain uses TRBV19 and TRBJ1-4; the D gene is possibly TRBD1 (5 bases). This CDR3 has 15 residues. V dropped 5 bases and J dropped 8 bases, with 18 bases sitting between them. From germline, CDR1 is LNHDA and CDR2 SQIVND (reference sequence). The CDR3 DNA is TGTGCCAGTAGTTCCGACAGCCTATTTTCCGAAAAACTGTTTTTT. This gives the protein CASSSDSLFSEKLFF.

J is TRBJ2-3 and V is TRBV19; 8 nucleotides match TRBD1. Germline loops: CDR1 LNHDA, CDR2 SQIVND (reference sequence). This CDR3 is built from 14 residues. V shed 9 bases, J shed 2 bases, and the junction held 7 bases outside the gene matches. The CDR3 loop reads CASRGLGITDTQYF. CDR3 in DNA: TGTGCCAGCAGGGGGCTCGGCATCACAGATACGCAGTATTTT.

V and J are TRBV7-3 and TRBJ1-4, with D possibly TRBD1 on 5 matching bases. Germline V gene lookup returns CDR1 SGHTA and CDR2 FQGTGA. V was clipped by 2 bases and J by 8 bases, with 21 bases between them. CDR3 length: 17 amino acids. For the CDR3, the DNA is TGTGCCAGCAGCTTAGGGATCCCAGGGATAGAGAGGGAAAAACTGTTTTTT. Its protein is CASSLGIPGIEREKLFF.

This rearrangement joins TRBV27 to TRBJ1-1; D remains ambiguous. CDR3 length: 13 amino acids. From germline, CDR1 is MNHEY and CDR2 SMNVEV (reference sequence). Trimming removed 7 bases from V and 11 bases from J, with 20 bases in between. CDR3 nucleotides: TGTGCCAGCACTTCAATAAATGGGTTCGGGGCTTTCTTT. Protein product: CASTSINGFGAFF.